This record looks at one T cell receptor (beta chain) sequence and its context. Antigen unknown. This specimen belongs to a study of T-cell memory formation after mild COVID-19. Study-wide findings and caveats: Shrinking CD4+ clones were chiefly CM and EM; CD8+ ones were chiefly EMRA. Memory sampled before infection contained some responding clones, suggesting cross-reactive memory joined.

Each CDR3 protein gets one entry after TCRdb re-called the 5' RACE reads with MiXCR. Here the sample spans 550,000 to 700,000 distinct CDR3 sequences, 15% to 20% being singletons. Trimming shortened V by 6 bases and J by 7 bases, and 12 bases separated the two germline ends. The CDR3 length is 13 residues. The germline V gene encodes CDR1 MNHEY and CDR2 SMNVEV (reference sequence). This receptor was identified in an adult woman who had mild COVID-19 (a few samples of this study predate the infection). Cell type and time point are not known. The sequencing sample was made of PBMCs or a T cell subset sorted from them (not recorded which). The chain has TRBV27 and TRBJ2-2, with D unclear. The CDR3 DNA follows: TGTGCCAGCAGGACGAGACAATTCGGGGAGCTGTTTTTT. It encodes CASRTRQFGELFF.